This T cell receptor beta chain emerged from a study of shared clonotypes between healthy human individuals. Replicate PCRs run on sorted subsets employed approximately 0.2 ug DNA, approximately 30,000 T cell genomes. This table comes from immunoSEQ multiplex PCR, and its TCRdb copy is limited to in-frame clones, with some not included. The sample consists of around 750,000 clones, about 74% of them appearing once. This CDR3 contains 13 residues. CDR1 SNHLY and CDR2 FYNNEI come from the germline V gene. V was shortened by 7 bases and J by 5 bases, with 15 bases between the two germline ends. Splitting of CD4+ cells produced CD45RA+ naive and CD45RA-negative memory subsets.

The specimen sequenced was memory CD4+ T cells sorted from blood. Subset in this sample: CD45RA-negative fraction. The V and J genes are TRBV2 and TRBJ2-7, with a weak D call TRBD2 (5 bases). The receptor was derived from a woman aged 30 to 39 in good health. As DNA, the CDR3 is TGTGCCAGCACGGGCGGAGCCGGGGACGAGCAGTACTTC. Its protein product is CASTGGAGDEQYF.